A selection of T cell receptor beta chains follows, all from one sample in a study of blood T cell repertoires in COVID-19. Profiling relied on immunoSEQ multiplex PCR, and the TCRdb table lists in-frame clones only, not all of them. The data show roughly 53,000 clones, with roughly nine tenths seen just once and 7.5% to 10% held by the top ten. Sequencing input: peripheral blood. Source of these receptors: a woman aged 35 to 49 with active COVID-19. Each CDR3 is given with its conserved first and last residue. The D gene is left open where the match is weak. The size of a clone is reported for some rows only, either as once, few or many, or as a class for expanded clones.

v_call,j_call,clone_size,cdr3_length,d_call,cdr3_nt,cdr3_aa
TRBV2,TRBJ1-5,few,14,-,TGTGCCAGCTCTTTAAGGGGGAGCAATCAGCCCCAGCATTTT,CASSLRGSNQPQHF
TRBV9,TRBJ2-1,few,16,-,TGTGCCAGCAGCGAATGGGAGACTCTCTCCTACAATGAGCAGTTCTTC,CASSEWETLSYNEQFF
TRBV5-4,TRBJ2-5,-,19,TRBD2,TGTGCCAGCAGCCGGAGGACTAGCGGGGGCTACTTGAGTCAAGAGACCCAGTACTTC,CASSRRTSGGYLSQETQYF
TRBV5-6,TRBJ2-1,once,14,TRBD1,TGTGCCAGCAGCGGCGACAGGGGGTGGAATGAGCAGTTCTTC,CASSGDRGWNEQFF
TRBV7-6,TRBJ1-5,-,14,TRBD1,TGTGCCAGCAGCCCGACAGGGGGCTGGCAGCCCCAGCATTTT,CASSPTGGWQPQHF
TRBV5-1,TRBJ2-1,few,13,-,TGCGCCAGCAGCTTGGTAGTGGGGGGTGAGCAGTTCTTC,CASSLVVGGEQFF
TRBV9,TRBJ1-6,-,15,-,TGTGCCAGCAGCGGGGTGCGGGGGCGCGGTTCACCCCTCCACTTT,CASSGVRGRGSPLHF
TRBV20-1,TRBJ1-2,-,10,-,TGCAGTGCTCCGGACTATGGCTACACCTTC,CSAPDYGYTF
TRBV4-1,TRBJ2-1,-,19,TRBD1,TGCGCCAGCAGCCAATGGGTCGGCGTTATCAGGGGGCGAAACAATGAGCAGTTCTTC,CASSQWVGVIRGRNNEQFF
TRBV9,TRBJ1-6,-,15,-,TGTGCCAGCAGCGTAGAGCAGGGGCAGAATTCACCCCTCCACTTT,CASSVEQGQNSPLHF
TRBV2,TRBJ2-5,-,14,TRBD2,TGTGCCAGCAGGGCTAGCGGGGCAAAAGAGACCCAGTACTTC,CASRASGAKETQYF
TRBV6-2/TRBV6-3,TRBJ1-6,-,17,-,TGTGCCAGCAGCTCTACACAGGTTGGGGTGCGGAATTCACCCCTCCACTTT,CASSSTQVGVRNSPLHF
TRBV19,TRBJ1-4,-,15,-,TGTGCCAGTAGTGTATCGGCGGCTAATAATGAAAAACTGTTTTTT,CASSVSAANNEKLFF
TRBV25-1,TRBJ2-2,-,16,-,TGTGCCAGCAGTGAAACGGGACACATGAACACCGGGGAGCTGTTTTTT,CASSETGHMNTGELFF
TRBV27,TRBJ1-2,few,11,-,TGTGCCAGCAGTGGAGGGTATGGCTACACCTTC,CASSGGYGYTF
TRBV10-3,TRBJ2-5,-,13,-,TGTGCCATCAGTGAGGCGGAACAAGAGACCCAGTACTTC,CAISEAEQETQYF
TRBV21-1,TRBJ1-2,-,14,-,TGTGCCAGCACCCGAATCGACAGGTTCTATGGCTACACCTTC,CASTRIDRFYGYTF
TRBV27,TRBJ1-1,few,12,-,TGTGCCAGCAGTTGGGGTGGAGGTGAAGCTTTCTTT,CASSWGGGEAFF